The 30 T cell receptor beta chains presented below share a single source sample, sequenced in a study of Ad26.COV2.S vaccination and SARS-CoV-2 variants. The sample's treatment: 19 received Ad26.COV2.S at low or high dose, single or two shots; about 5 received placebo; per-sample allocation not given. Samples came from day 63 after the first vaccine or placebo injection. Clones were read by immunoSEQ multiplex PCR, and TCRdb kept only the in-frame ones, dropping some. The repertoire has roughly 320,000 clones, roughly 84% of them found once; the top ten carry about 3.4%. This sample comprised peripheral blood, obtained in a trial of Ad26.COV2.S vaccine versus placebo. The receptors shown here come from a person between 18 and 65 years old who received the Ad26.COV2.S COVID-19 vaccine or a placebo.

The V call is TRBV7-2, the J call TRBJ1-4; the D gene is possibly TRBD1 (6 bases). V was pared by 0 bases and J by 8 bases, with 13 bases between. CDR1 is SGHTA and CDR2 is FQGNSA in the germline V gene. This CDR3 comprises 15 residues. Written as DNA, the CDR3 is TGTGCCAGCAGCTTAGCCGGGGGCGGAAGCGAAAAACTGTTTTTT. This translates into CASSLAGGGSEKLFF.

The gene calls are TRBV19 and TRBJ2-7; TRBD1 agrees at 8 bases. There are 15 residues in the CDR3. V was clipped by 6 bases and J by 5 bases; unmatched bases: 12. CDR1 and CDR2 from the germline V gene are LNHDA and SQIVND (reference sequence). Here the CDR3 DNA reads TGTGCCAGTAGATCTCGCAGGGGGCTGTTGGACGAGCAGTACTTC. Translation gives CASRSRRGLLDEQYF.

The V call is TRBV5-1, the J call TRBJ2-7; D gene uncertain. Germline values: CDR1 SGHRS, CDR2 YFSETQ. The V and J ends lost 4 bases and 3 bases respectively, with 11 bases between them. The CDR3 has 13 amino acids. In DNA, the CDR3 is TGCGCCAGCAGCACCGAAAGGATCTACGAGCAGTACTTC. Translation: CASSTERIYEQYF. Full variable domain (remainder filled in from reference TRBV5-1 and TRBJ2-7): KAGVTQTPRYLIKTRGQQVTLSCSPISGHRSVSWYQQTPGQGLQFLFEYFSETQRNKGNFPGRFSGRQFSNSRSEMNVSTLELGDSALYLCASSTERIYEQYFGPGTRLTVT.

The chain recombines TRBV6-6 with TRBJ1-4; 8 nucleotides line up with TRBD1. There are 16 residues in the CDR3. J gave up 0 bases and V 4 bases, and 4 bases lay outside the gene matches. Germline V gene data show CDR1 as MNHNY and CDR2 as SVGAGI (reference sequence). The CDR3 protein is CASSFGQGSTNEKLFF. The CDR3 region has the DNA TGTGCCAGCAGTTTCGGACAGGGTTCAACTAATGAAAAACTGTTTTTT.

This chain uses TRBV3-1 (or the pseudogene TRBV3-2) with TRBJ2-7; D unclear. CDR3 size: 15 residues. CDR1 is LGHDT, CDR2 YNNKEL, per germline (reference sequence). V lost 3 bases, J lost 2 bases, and 14 bases lay in between. The CDR3 here is CASSQLTYYTYEQYF. In DNA form, the CDR3 reads TGTGCCAGCAGCCAGTTGACTTACTACACCTACGAGCAGTACTTC.

The rearrangement uses TRBV7-9 and TRBJ2-5, with a tentative D call TRBD1 (6 bases). Trimming stripped 6 bases from V and 0 bases from J, with 14 bases between. The CDR3 spans 15 residues. Germline CDR1 is SEHNR and CDR2 is FQNEAQ (reference sequence). CDR3 loop: CASRKGHFDQETQYF. DNA of the CDR3: TGTGCCAGCAGGAAGGGACATTTCGACCAAGAGACCCAGTACTTC.

The rearrangement uses TRBV7-8 and TRBJ1-1; D remains ambiguous. The V gene lost 5 bases and the J gene lost 4 bases, with 8 bases spanning the gap. Germline V gene data show CDR1 as SGHVS and CDR2 as FQNEAQ. This CDR3 contains 12 residues. CDR3 in amino acids: CASSHGLTEAFF. The CDR3 bases are TGTGCCAGCAGCCATGGGCTCACTGAAGCTTTCTTT. Filled out from reference TRBV7-8 and TRBJ1-1, the complete variable domain reads GAGVSQSPRYKVAKRGQDVALRCDPISGHVSLFWYQQALGQGPEFLTYFQNEAQLDKSGLPSDRFFAERPEGSVSTLKIQRTQQEDSAVYLCASSHGLTEAFFGQGTRLTVV.

This sequence joins TRBV19 and TRBJ1-1; no firm D call. CDR1 LNHDA and CDR2 SQIVND come from the germline V gene (reference sequence). V lost 3 bases and J 5 bases, leaving 16 bases between the germline ends. This CDR3 comprises 15 residues. DNA for the CDR3: TGTGCCAGTAGTATGATTGGTGCGGGTGGAACTGAAGCTTTCTTT. This sequence encodes CASSMIGAGGTEAFF.

The chain carries TRBV5-1 and TRBJ2-3, with D perhaps matching TRBD1 or TRBD2 (5 bases each). The length of the CDR3 is 15 residues. CDR1 SGHRS and CDR2 YFSETQ come from the germline V gene. The V gene lost 4 bases and the J gene lost 5 bases, with 17 bases spanning the gap. This CDR3 reads CASSIPRDGGDTQYF. As DNA, the CDR3 is TGCGCCAGCAGCATCCCCCGGGACGGCGGAGATACGCAGTATTTT.

The DNA of the CDR3 is TGTGCCAGCAGCCAAGAAGGGCATCTCCCCTACTACGAGCAGTACTTC. Protein sequence: CASSQEGHLPYYEQYF. The rearrangement links TRBV4-2 to TRBJ2-7; D unclear. V was trimmed by 0 bases and J by 3 bases, leaving 15 bases between them. In germline, CDR1 is LGHNA, CDR2 YNFKEQ. The CDR3 loop spans 16 amino acids.

The rearrangement uses TRBV6-2 or TRBV6-3 and TRBJ2-7; perhaps TRBD2 as D (6 bases). The germline V gene has CDR1 MNHEY and CDR2 SVGEGT. Trimming stripped 2 bases from V and 2 bases from J, with 10 bases between. The CDR3 runs 14 residues. The CDR3 DNA reads TGTGCCAGCAGTTACGGGACTCGAGCCTACGAGCAGTACTTC. It is translated as CASSYGTRAYEQYF.

V gene TRBV29-1 combines with J gene TRBJ2-7, with 8 bases identical to TRBD2. V dropped 7 bases and J dropped 2; count of bases not matched to a gene: 13. CDR1 SQVTM and CDR2 ANQGSEA come from the germline V gene. This CDR3 spans 15 amino acids. CDR3 DNA: TGCAGCGCCCCCCTGGGGAGCGGGGGCGCCTACGAGCAGTACTTC. Translated, it gives CSAPLGSGGAYEQYF.

The J gene is TRBJ1-1, the V gene TRBV6-1; D unclear. V shed 1 base and J shed 3 bases, with 12 bases lying between them. Germline lookup yields CDR1 MNHNS and CDR2 SASEGT. This CDR3 region has 15 residues. In nucleotides, the CDR3 is TGTGCCAGCAGTGAAGAGTCCTCCACCTACACTGAAGCTTTCTTT. Protein sequence: CASSEESSTYTEAFF.

CDR3 residues: CASSSTGVGGQPQHF. In DNA form, the CDR3 reads TGTGCCAGCAGTTCGACAGGGGTAGGCGGTCAGCCCCAGCATTTT. The genes are TRBV6-2 or TRBV6-3 and TRBJ1-5; 8 nucleotides match TRBD1. Germline lookup yields CDR1 MNHEY and CDR2 SVGEGT. The CDR3 totals 15 residues. The J segment lost 6 bases and the V segment lost 4 bases, leaving 8 bases of the junction unmatched.

The gene calls are TRBV4-2 and TRBJ2-3; 10 nucleotides agree with TRBD2. CDR1 and CDR2 from the germline V gene are LGHNA and YNFKEQ. This CDR3 region has 16 residues. With V trimmed by 4 bases and J by 4 bases, 8 bases remained unmatched. Here the CDR3 reads CASSPGERGGADTQYF. The CDR3 nucleotides read TGTGCCAGCAGCCCAGGAGAGCGGGGGGGTGCAGATACGCAGTATTTT.

The chain couples TRBV15 to TRBJ1-5; D remains unclear. The V and J ends lost 8 bases and 2 bases respectively, with 16 bases between them. Germline values: CDR1 LNHNV, CDR2 YYDKDF (reference sequence). This CDR3 is 15 amino acids long. The CDR3 DNA reads TGTGCCACCCAGGACTCAGGCGGTGGCAATCAGCCCCAGCATTTT. Its protein product is CATQDSGGGNQPQHF.

The chain uses TRBV19 and TRBJ1-1; D gene unclear. The CDR3 length is 12 residues. Trimming cost V 3 bases and J 10 bases, with 12 bases left between them. Germline V gives CDR1 LNHDA, CDR2 SQIVND (reference sequence). The CDR3 here is CASSIVGFGAFF. The CDR3 DNA follows: TGTGCCAGTAGTATTGTCGGGTTCGGAGCTTTCTTT.

The V call is TRBV30, the J call TRBJ2-7, with 7 bases fitting TRBD1. Trimming took 0 bases from V and 4 from J; bases not matched to a gene: 9. Per the germline V gene, CDR1 is GTSNPN and CDR2 is SVGIG (reference sequence). This CDR3 is built from 15 residues. In DNA, the CDR3 is TGTGCCTGGAGTGTTGTTCTAACAGGGGTTTACGAGCAGTACTTC. It codes for CAWSVVLTGVYEQYF.

The chain combines TRBV5-6 with TRBJ1-6; unclear D gene. From germline, CDR1 is SGHDT and CDR2 YYEEEE. The CDR3 has 14 amino acids. Trimming took off 2 bases at V and 6 bases at J, with 9 bases between the two ends. Written as DNA, the CDR3 is TGTGCCAGCAGCTTCGCGGGCCGTAATTCACCCCTCCACTTT. It yields the protein CASSFAGRNSPLHF.

This clone was counted only a few times. The chain combines TRBV10-1 with TRBJ2-7; TRBD1 aligns across 8 bases. Germline assignment: CDR1 WNHNN and CDR2 SYGVQD (reference sequence). CDR3 length: 16 residues. Trimming cost V 5 bases and J 0 bases; bases outside gene matches: 9. CDR3 DNA: TGCGCCAGCAGTTTAGGGGACAGGATAACCTCCTACGAGCAGTACTTC. Encoded protein: CASSLGDRITSYEQYF.

This clone has just a few counts. V gene TRBV15 combines with J gene TRBJ1-5; TRBD1 might be the D (5 bases). The CDR3 is 14 amino acids. The V end was cut by 2 bases, the J end by 1 base, with 6 bases between. Germline V gene sequence: CDR1 LNHNV, CDR2 YYDKDF (reference sequence). As DNA, the CDR3 is TGTGCCACCAGCAGACAGGGAAGCAATCAGCCCCAGCATTTT. Its protein product is CATSRQGSNQPQHF.

The genes are TRBV6-2 or TRBV6-3 and TRBJ2-7, with D possibly being TRBD1 (5 bases). The CDR3 spans 15 residues. Trimming took 6 bases from V and 2 from J, leaving 17 bases between them. The germline gives CDR1 MNHEY, CDR2 SVGEGT. This CDR3 reads CASSRAKQAPYEQYF. As DNA, the CDR3 is TGTGCCAGCAGCCGAGCGAAACAGGCCCCCTACGAGCAGTACTTC.

The rearrangement links TRBV5-6 to TRBJ1-2; a possible D gene is TRBD1 (6 bases). The germline gives CDR1 SGHDT, CDR2 YYEEEE. CDR3 length equals 14 residues. The V and J ends lost 7 bases and 2 bases respectively, with 15 bases between them. The DNA for the CDR3 is TGTGCCAGCCTTCCGGGACACCAAAACTATGGCTACACCTTC. Amino acid sequence: CASLPGHQNYGYTF. The full variable domain, rest sourced from reference TRBV5-6 and TRBJ1-2, is DAGVTQSPTHLIKTRGQQVTLRCSPKSGHDTVSWYQQALGQGPQFIFQYYEEEERQRGNFPDRFSGHQFPNYSSELNVNALLLGDSALYLCASLPGHQNYGYTFGSGTRLTVV.

The CDR3 coding sequence is TGTGCCAGTAGTTGGGACAGACCTAACTATGGCTACACCTTC. It encodes CASSWDRPNYGYTF. The chain links TRBV19 to TRBJ1-2; TRBD1 aligns across 7 bases. Per germline, CDR1 LNHDA and CDR2 SQIVND (reference sequence). J gave up 0 bases and V 5 bases, and 3 bases lay outside the gene matches. This CDR3 contains 14 residues. Based on the CDR3 plus reference TRBV19 and TRBJ1-2, the full variable domain is DGGITQSPKYLFRKEGQNVTLSCEQNLNHDAMYWYRQDPGQGLRLIYYSQIVNDFQKGDIAEGYSVSREKKESFPLTVTSAQKNPTAFYLCASSWDRPNYGYTFGSGTRLTVV.

This clone came up once. Additional DNA sequences in this sample encode the identical CDR3. V and J are TRBV9 and TRBJ2-2; D unresolved. The CDR3 runs to 16 residues. Trimming removed 4 bases at V and 0 bases at J, with 13 bases between. Germline CDR1 reads SGDLS; CDR2 reads YYNGEE. This chain's CDR3 is CASSPRTPANTGELFF. In DNA form, the CDR3 reads TGTGCCAGCAGCCCCCGGACGCCGGCGAACACCGGGGAGCTGTTTTTT.

J is TRBJ2-1 and V is TRBV7-2, with 9 bases lining up with TRBD1. V shed 4 bases, J shed 4 bases, and the junction held 5 bases outside the gene matches. Germline V gene data show CDR1 as SGHTA and CDR2 as FQGNSA. The CDR3 contains 15 residues. The CDR3 DNA reads TGTGCCAGCAGCTGGGGACAGGGTGTTTACAATGAGCAGTTCTTC. This gives the protein CASSWGQGVYNEQFF. The whole variable domain, remainder taken from reference TRBV7-2 and TRBJ2-1, is GAGVSQSPSNKVTEKGKDVELRCDPISGHTALYWYRQSLGQGLEFLIYFQGNSAPDKSGLPSDRFSAERTGGSVSTLTIQRTQQEDSAVYLCASSWGQGVYNEQFFGPGTRLTVL.

The rearrangement links TRBV5-1 to TRBJ1-1; tentatively, D is TRBD1 (6 bases). Trimming removed 2 bases at V and 1 base at J, with 12 bases between. CDR3 length equals 15 residues. The V gene's germline CDR1 is SGHRS and CDR2 YFSETQ. Written as DNA, the CDR3 is TGCGCCAGCAGCTTCGGCCGGACAGAGAACACTGAAGCTTTCTTT. Translated, it gives CASSFGRTENTEAFF.

This clone came up once. The chain carries TRBV7-2 and TRBJ1-1; tentative D call: TRBD1 (5 bases). V dropped 5 bases and J dropped 3 bases, with 13 bases sitting between them. The CDR3 has 14 amino acids. Germline V gene lookup returns CDR1 SGHTA and CDR2 FQGNSA. The CDR3 nucleotides are TGTGCCAGCAGCGAATGGAGGGGCTACACTGAAGCTTTCTTT. Its protein product is CASSEWRGYTEAFF.

The chain has TRBV9 and TRBJ1-5; perhaps TRBD1 as D (5 bases). The CDR3 is 14 residues long. V lost 4 bases and J lost 4, with 12 bases in between. Germline V lookup: CDR1 SGDLS, CDR2 YYNGEE. The CDR3 spells CASSPEGVNQPQHF. As DNA, the CDR3 is TGTGCCAGCAGCCCCGAAGGGGTTAATCAGCCCCAGCATTTT.

The chain has TRBV3-1 (or the pseudogene TRBV3-2) and TRBJ2-2, with D maybe TRBD1 (5 bases). The V and J ends lost 4 bases and 2 bases respectively, with 8 bases between them. Germline CDR1 LGHDT, CDR2 YNNKEL (reference sequence). The CDR3 extends over 14 amino acids. CDR3 sequence (DNA): TGTGCCAGCAGCCCCGACAGCAACACCGGGGAGCTGTTTTTT. Protein product: CASSPDSNTGELFF.